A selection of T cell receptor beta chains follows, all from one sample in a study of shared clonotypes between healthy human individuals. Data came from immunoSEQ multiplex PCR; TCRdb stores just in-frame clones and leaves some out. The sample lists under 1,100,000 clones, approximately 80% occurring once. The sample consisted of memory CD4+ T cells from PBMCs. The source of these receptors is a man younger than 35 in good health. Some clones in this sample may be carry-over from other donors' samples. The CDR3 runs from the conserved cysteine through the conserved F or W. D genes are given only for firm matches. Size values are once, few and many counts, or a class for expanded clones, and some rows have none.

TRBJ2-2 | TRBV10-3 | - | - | TGTGCCATCAGTGGAGGGGACGGGGAGCTGTTTTTT | CAISGGDGELFF
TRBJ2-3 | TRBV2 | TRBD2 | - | TGTGCCAGCAGTTTCGGACTAGCGGGAGAGTCACGTACGCAGTATTTT | CASSFGLAGESRTQYF
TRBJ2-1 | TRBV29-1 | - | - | TGCAGCGTTGAATGGCCTCCGGCGGGCAATGAGCAGTTCTTC | CSVEWPPAGNEQFF
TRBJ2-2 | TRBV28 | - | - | TGTGCCAGCAGTTTTTGGGGGAAAACCGGGGAGCTGTTTTTT | CASSFWGKTGELFF
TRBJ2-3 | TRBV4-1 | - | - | TGCGCCAGCAGCCAAGAAACAATCCCAGATACGCAGTATTTT | CASSQETIPDTQYF
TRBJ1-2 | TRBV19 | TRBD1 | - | TGTGCCAGTAGGAGGACAGGTACGACTGGCTACACCTTC | CASRRTGTTGYTF
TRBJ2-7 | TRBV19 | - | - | TGTGCCAGTAGTGAGCTGACGGGCGAGCAGTACTTC | CASSELTGEQYF
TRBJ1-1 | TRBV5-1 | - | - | TGCGCCAGCAGATCCAGTGGGGAGAAAGCTTTCTTT | CASRSSGEKAFF
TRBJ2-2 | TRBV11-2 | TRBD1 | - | TGTGCCAGCAGCATCAGGGGGCTGGGCACCGGGGAGCTGTTTTTT | CASSIRGLGTGELFF
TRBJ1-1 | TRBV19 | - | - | TGTGCCAGTAGCCCCGCGGGGGGACGGAGACCTTTCTTT | CASSPAGGRRPFF
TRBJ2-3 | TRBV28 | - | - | TGTGCCAGCAGTAGAACTCCTCCCATCACAGATACGCAGTATTTT | CASSRTPPITDTQYF
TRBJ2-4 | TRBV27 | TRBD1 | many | TGTGCCAGCAGTTCGACAGGGCGGAGAAACATTCAGTACTTC | CASSSTGRRNIQYF
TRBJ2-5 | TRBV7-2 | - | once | TGTGCCAGCAGCTTGTTCATCCGTAGTGGGGGTGAGACCCAGTACTTC | CASSLFIRSGGETQYF
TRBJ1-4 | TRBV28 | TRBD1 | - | TGTGCCAGCAGTTCACAGGGGGGGACTAATGAAAAACTGTTTTTT | CASSSQGGTNEKLFF
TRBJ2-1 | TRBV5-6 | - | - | TGTGCCAGCAGCTTGGACAGGACGGTGGGGTTCTTC | CASSLDRTVGFF
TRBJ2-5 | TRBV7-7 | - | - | TGTGCCAGCAGCCCCGGAACGGGTGGCGAGACCCAGTACTTC | CASSPGTGGETQYF
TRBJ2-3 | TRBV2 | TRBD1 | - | TGTGCCAGCAGTGTAGGGACAGGGACTACAGATACGCAGTATTTT | CASSVGTGTTDTQYF
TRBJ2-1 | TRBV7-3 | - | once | TGTGCCAGCAGCCGGACATCTACGGGCTCCTACAATGAGCAGTTCTTC | CASSRTSTGSYNEQFF
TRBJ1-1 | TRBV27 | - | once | TGTGCCAGCAGAGAAGGGGACACGGCCAACACTGAAGCTTTCTTT | CASREGDTANTEAFF
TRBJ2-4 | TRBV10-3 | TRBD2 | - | TGTGCCACCTCATCTCTAGCGGGAGGGCTCGGCAAAAACATTCAGTACTTC | CATSSLAGGLGKNIQYF
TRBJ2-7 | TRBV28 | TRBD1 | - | TGTGCCAGCAGTATTTCCGGGACAGGGGAGGGAAGAGGTTACGAGCAGTACTTC | CASSISGTGEGRGYEQYF
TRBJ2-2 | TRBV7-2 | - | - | TGTGCCAGCAGCTGGGGGACGACCGGGGAGCTGTTTTTT | CASSWGTTGELFF
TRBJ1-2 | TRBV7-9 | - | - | TGTGCCAGCAGTCCCCCAGGCTATGGCTACACCTTC | CASSPPGYGYTF
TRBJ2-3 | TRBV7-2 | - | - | TGTGCCAGCAGCGCCAGCGGGTGGCCCCCAGATACGCAGTATTTT | CASSASGWPPDTQYF
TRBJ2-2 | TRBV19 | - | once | TGTGCCAGTAAAGAGGTAAACACCGGGGAGCTGTTTTTT | CASKEVNTGELFF
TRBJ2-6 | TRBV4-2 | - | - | TGTGCCAGCAGCCAAGGGGCTCCTGGGGCCAACGTCCTGACTTTC | CASSQGAPGANVLTF
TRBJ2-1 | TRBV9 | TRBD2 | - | TGTGCCAGCAGCGACCTCAACCGGGACTATTACAATGAGCAGTTCTTC | CASSDLNRDYYNEQFF
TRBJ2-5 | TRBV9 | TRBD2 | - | TGTGCCAGCAGCACCGAGGGACTAGCGGGAGGGCCCCAGTACTTC | CASSTEGLAGGPQYF
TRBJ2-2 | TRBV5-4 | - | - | TGTGCCAGCAGCATATGGGGCGGGAACACCGGGGAGCTGTTTTTT | CASSIWGGNTGELFF
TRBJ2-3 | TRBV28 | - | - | TGTGCCAGCAGTTCCCAACCGGATACGCAGTATTTT | CASSSQPDTQYF
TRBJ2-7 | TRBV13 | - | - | TGTGCCAGCAGCACAGGCAGCATCTCCTACGAGCAGTACTTC | CASSTGSISYEQYF
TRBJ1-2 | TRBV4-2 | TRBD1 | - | TGTGCCAGCAGCCAAGAGGCTGGCACAGGGGTTGGCTACACCTTC | CASSQEAGTGVGYTF
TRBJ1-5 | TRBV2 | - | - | TGTGCCAGCAGTGAAAGGGAGTTGGTCAATCAGCCCCAGCATTTT | CASSERELVNQPQHF
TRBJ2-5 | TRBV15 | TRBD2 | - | TGTGCCACCAGCAGAGTGGGGTCCGGGACTAGGGTGGAGACCCAGTACTTC | CATSRVGSGTRVETQYF
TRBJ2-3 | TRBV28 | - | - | TGTGCCAGCAGGACGTCAGGGGTTCCCCGCACAGATACGCAGTATTTT | CASRTSGVPRTDTQYF
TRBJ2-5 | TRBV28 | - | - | TGTGCCAGCAGTTTACGTTTGGGGACCACCGGGACCCAGTACTTC | CASSLRLGTTGTQYF
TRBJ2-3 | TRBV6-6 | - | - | TGTGCCAGCAGTTTCGGGGGCCGCTTGAGTACGCAGTATTTT | CASSFGGRLSTQYF
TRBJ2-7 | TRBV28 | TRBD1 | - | TGTGCCAGCAGGTCCAGGGACAGAAACTACGAGCAGTACTTC | CASRSRDRNYEQYF
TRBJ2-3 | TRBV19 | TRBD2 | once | TGTGCCAGTAGCGGACTAGCGGGAGCAGATACGCAGTATTTT | CASSGLAGADTQYF
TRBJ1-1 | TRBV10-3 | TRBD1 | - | TGTGCCATCAGTGAGTCTGGACAGGACACTGAAGCTTTCTTT | CAISESGQDTEAFF
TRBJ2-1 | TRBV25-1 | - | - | TGTGCCAGCAGTGTATCACCGGGACTCATCAATGAGCAGTTCTTC | CASSVSPGLINEQFF
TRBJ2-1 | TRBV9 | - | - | TGTGCCAGCAGCGCTACGGGACCCTCCGCCTTGGTGTTCTTC | CASSATGPSALVFF
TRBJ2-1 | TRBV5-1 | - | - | TGCGCCAGCAGCTTTTCACGGGTTTACAATGAGCAGTTCTTC | CASSFSRVYNEQFF
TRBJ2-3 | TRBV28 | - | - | TGTGCCAGTCGGTTCGCAGATACGCAGTATTTT | CASRFADTQYF
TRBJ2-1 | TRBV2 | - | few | TGTGCCAGCAGTGGGGATGAGAGGGATGAGCAGTTCTTC | CASSGDERDEQFF
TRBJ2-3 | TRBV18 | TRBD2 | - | TGTGCCAGCTCACCAGGAGCGGGAGGACGCACAGATACGCAGTATTTT | CASSPGAGGRTDTQYF
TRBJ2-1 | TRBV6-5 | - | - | TGTGCCAGCAGCCGAAAGGGCATGGTGCAGTTCTTC | CASSRKGMVQFF
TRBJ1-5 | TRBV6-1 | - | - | TGTGCCAGCAGTGAACAGGGATTCAATCAGCCCCAGCATTTT | CASSEQGFNQPQHF
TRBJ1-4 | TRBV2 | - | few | TGTGCCAGCAGCCTCCTGGGGTCTAATGAAAAACTGTTTTTT | CASSLLGSNEKLFF
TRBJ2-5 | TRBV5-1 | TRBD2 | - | TGCGCCAGCAGCTCGGGACTAGCGGGGAGCAGGATTCCAGAGACCCAGTACTTC | CASSSGLAGSRIPETQYF
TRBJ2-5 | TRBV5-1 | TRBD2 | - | TGCGCCAGCAGAAGGATAGCGGGAGAAGAGACCCAGTACTTC | CASRRIAGEETQYF
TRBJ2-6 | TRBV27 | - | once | TGTGCCAGCAGTTTCAGGAGGGGCGGTTTGGGTGGGGCCAACGTCCTGACTTTC | CASSFRRGGLGGANVLTF
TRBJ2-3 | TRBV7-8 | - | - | TGTGCCAGCAGCCCCCGCGGACCGACAGATACGCAGTATTTT | CASSPRGPTDTQYF
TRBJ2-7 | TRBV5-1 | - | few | TGCGCCAGCAGCCCCCAGGGTAACCTGGGCGAGCAGTACTTC | CASSPQGNLGEQYF
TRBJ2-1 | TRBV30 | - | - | TGTGCCTGGAGTGGCCCTCGTAAGCAGTTCTTC | CAWSGPRKQFF
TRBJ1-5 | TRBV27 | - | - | TGTGCCAGCAGTATGAGGGGGGGAGGAGGGAGCAATCAGCCCCAGCATTTT | CASSMRGGGGSNQPQHF
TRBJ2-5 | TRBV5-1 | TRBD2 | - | TGCGCCAGCAGCTTGCCTTGGGGGACTAGCGCGTTAGAGACCCAGTACTTC | CASSLPWGTSALETQYF
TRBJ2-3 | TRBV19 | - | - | TGTGCCAGTAGTGTGTGGGAGGCCCCAGATACGCAGTATTTT | CASSVWEAPDTQYF
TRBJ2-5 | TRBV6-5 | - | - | TGTGCCAGCAGGAGAACGGAGCAAGAGACCCAGTACTTC | CASRRTEQETQYF
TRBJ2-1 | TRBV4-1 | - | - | TGCGCCAGCAGCCAAGACGTTTCACGCAGGAATGAGCAGTTCTTC | CASSQDVSRRNEQFF